The rows below give T cell receptor beta chains drawn from one sample of a study of T cell repertoires in cytomegalovirus infection. Antigens for these TCRs are unknown. Via MiXCR, TCRdb re-called the reads, giving one row per CDR3 protein. Altogether some 500,000 distinct CDR3 sequences are present, roughly a third being singletons, with the ten largest covering roughly 15%. The sample consisted of cultured PBMCs, taken from culture after CMV antigen stimulation. Receptors were obtained from a human donor in good health (CMV status not recorded). Some clones in this sample may be carry-over from other donors' samples. The CDR3 runs from the conserved cysteine through the conserved F or W. Fields, in order: D gene, J gene, clone size, V gene, CDR3 DNA, CDR3 protein. A D gene is named only where the DNA matches it firmly. Clone sizes are given selectively: once, few, many, or a class where the clone is expanded.

>TRBD2|TRBJ2-1|few|TRBV4-3
TGCGCCAGCAGCCAAGATTTTAGCGGGAGTTTTTCGGCTGGTAATGAGCAGTTCTTC
CASSQDFSGSFSAGNEQFF
>.|TRBJ2-1|few|TRBV7-2
TGTGCCAGCAGCTTAGAACCAAACAATGAGCAGTTCTTC
CASSLEPNNEQFF
>.|TRBJ2-3|.|TRBV12-3/TRBV12-4
TGTGCCAGCAACCTCGGGGGAGTGAGAGATACGCAGTATTTT
CASNLGGVRDTQYF
>.|TRBJ1-5|.|TRBV19
TGTGCCAGTGCCGACAGGTACAATCAGCCCCAGCATTTT
CASADRYNQPQHF
>.|TRBJ1-2|few|TRBV11-2
TGTGCCAGCAGCTTAGTATTTGGCGGCACTGGGGGCTACACCTTC
CASSLVFGGTGGYTF
>.|TRBJ2-7|once|TRBV28
TGTGCCAGCAGAGACAGTGGTCGGCCCCAGTACTTC
CASRDSGRPQYF
>.|TRBJ2-7|few|TRBV7-2
TGTGCCAGCAGTAATTTAGAATATTCCTACGAGCAGTACTTC
CASSNLEYSYEQYF
>.|TRBJ1-6|.|TRBV7-2
TGTGCCAGCAGCCCTTTCTTCCGCTCCTATAATTCACCCCTCCACTTT
CASSPFFRSYNSPLHF
>.|TRBJ2-1|many|TRBV7-2
TGTGCCAGCAGACGGGTGGGAGGAATGAACAATGAGCAGTTCTTC
CASRRVGGMNNEQFF
>.|TRBJ2-1|.|TRBV6-5
TGTGCCAGCAGTTACAAGCTGCCGCACTACAATGAGCAGTTCTTC
CASSYKLPHYNEQFF
>.|TRBJ2-1|few|TRBV7-3
TGTGCCAGCAGCTTAATGGCAGCAGGGAGTAGCGGACTATACAATGAGCAGTTCTTC
CASSLMAAGSSGLYNEQFF
>.|TRBJ2-7|.|TRBV6-2/TRBV6-3
TGTGCCAGCAGTTACTCGGCAAAAGAGGCCTACGAGCAGTACTTC
CASSYSAKEAYEQYF
>.|TRBJ1-1|.|TRBV19
TGTGCCAGTAGTTTTTTGGGAGACAGTCCAAACACTGAAGCTTTCTTT
CASSFLGDSPNTEAFF
>.|TRBJ2-7|.|TRBV19
TGTGCCAGTAGTAGTCGGCGGGATTCCTACGAGCAGTACTTC
CASSSRRDSYEQYF
>.|TRBJ2-3|.|TRBV28
TGTGCCAGCAGTTTTCTCCTACCCGCAACTAGCACAGATACGCAGTATTTT
CASSFLLPATSTDTQYF
>TRBD2|TRBJ2-2|.|TRBV4-1
TGCGCCAGCAGCCAAGATCCCCCTAGCGGGAGGTCAAGGCGGGAGCTGTTTTTT
CASSQDPPSGRSRRELFF
>.|TRBJ2-5|once|TRBV24-1
TGTGCCACCAGTGAGGCGGGAAGAAGTCAAGAGACCCAGTACTTC
CATSEAGRSQETQYF
>.|TRBJ2-7|many|TRBV7-2
TGTGCCAGCAGCTTAGAATCCGACACCCTACTCTACGAGCAGTACTTC
CASSLESDTLLYEQYF
>.|TRBJ2-3|.|TRBV5-6
TGTGCCAGCAGCCCCGAGCGGCCAGATACGCAGTATTTT
CASSPERPDTQYF
>.|TRBJ2-3|few|TRBV12-3/TRBV12-4
TGTGCCAGCACCCCCAGGCCAGATACGCAGTATTTT
CASTPRPDTQYF
>.|TRBJ1-2|.|TRBV28
TGTGCCAGCAGTCCCCCGGGGACCAGAGATGGCTACACCTTC
CASSPPGTRDGYTF
>.|TRBJ1-5|.|TRBV5-5
TGTGCCAGCAGCCCAATCTCCTTACAGGGTACCCAGGATCAGCCCCAGCATTTT
CASSPISLQGTQDQPQHF
>.|TRBJ1-1|.|TRBV12-3/TRBV12-4
TGTGCCAGCAGCTCTGGACCGGGCACTGAAGCTTTCTTT
CASSSGPGTEAFF
>TRBD1|TRBJ1-6|few|TRBV18
TGTGCCAGCTCACCAATAATTAGTTCTCGGACAGGGTCCATCGGCTCCTATAATTCACCCCTCCACTTT
CASSPIISSRTGSIGSYNSPLHF
>TRBD2|TRBJ2-3|few|TRBV12-3/TRBV12-4
TGTGCCAGCAGGAGTACTAGCGGGAGTACAGATACGCAGTATTTT
CASRSTSGSTDTQYF
>TRBD1|TRBJ1-5|few|TRBV6-2/TRBV6-3
TGTGCCAGCAGAACCTCAGGGGGCGATGGTCAGCCCCAGCATTTT
CASRTSGGDGQPQHF
>.|TRBJ2-5|few|TRBV7-2
TGTGCCAGCAGCAGGACCGCGGAAGAGACCCAGTACTTC
CASSRTAEETQYF
>TRBD2|TRBJ2-2|.|TRBV6-2/TRBV6-3
TGTGCCAGCAGGGGGGGGACCGGGGAGCTGTTTTTT
CASRGGTGELFF
>.|TRBJ2-1|many|TRBV7-2
TGTGCCAGCAGCACGCAGGGGGAGCAGTTCTTC
CASSTQGEQFF
>TRBD2|TRBJ2-1|few|TRBV5-1
TGCGCCAGCTCACCTAGCGGAATACCACCCATCTCCTACAATGAGCAGTTCTTC
CASSPSGIPPISYNEQFF
>TRBD1|TRBJ1-5|many|TRBV7-9
TGTGCCAGCAGCGCTACAGGGGCGGACAATCAGCCCCAGCATTTT
CASSATGADNQPQHF
>.|TRBJ2-7|many|TRBV6-1
TGTGCCAGCAGTGAAAGACCTATTTCCTCCTACGAGCAGTACTTC
CASSERPISSYEQYF
>.|TRBJ2-1|few|TRBV6-1
TGTGCCATCTTTAGGGTTTCGTATGAGCAGTTCTTC
CAIFRVSYEQFF
>.|TRBJ2-7|few|TRBV6-1
TGTGCCAGCAGTCCACAGGACAGTGTAACCCTCGAGCAGTACTTC
CASSPQDSVTLEQYF
>TRBD1|TRBJ1-2|.|TRBV7-2
TGTGCCAACAGCGCCCAACAGGGGACGGATGGCTACACCTTC
CANSAQQGTDGYTF
>.|TRBJ2-3|few|TRBV19
TGTGCCAGTAGTGCGGCCCTTTATACGCAGTATTTT
CASSAALYTQYF
>TRBD2|TRBJ2-3|many|TRBV7-2
TGTGCCAGCAGCTCCTTCGAGTGGGGGGGTGATACGCAGTATTTT
CASSSFEWGGDTQYF
>.|TRBJ2-1|.|TRBV12-3/TRBV12-4
TGTGCCAGCAGTGCAAAGGGGCCGAGAGGCAATGAGCAGTTCTTC
CASSAKGPRGNEQFF
>TRBD1|TRBJ2-1|few|TRBV20-1
TGCAGTGCCCGAGGGCTCGAACCGGGACAGTACAATGAGCAGTTCTTC
CSARGLEPGQYNEQFF
>.|TRBJ2-7|.|TRBV7-2
TGTGCCAGCAGCTTTGCCCCCTACGCCGAGCAGTACTTC
CASSFAPYAEQYF
>.|TRBJ1-4|few|TRBV7-2
TGTGCCAGCAGCCTCACACCTAGCGGTGAAAAACTGTTTTTT
CASSLTPSGEKLFF
>.|TRBJ1-2|.|TRBV6-1
TGTGCCAGCACACGAGCACAGGGTATCTACGGCTACACCTTC
CASTRAQGIYGYTF
>TRBD2|TRBJ2-5|.|TRBV6-5
TGTGCCAGCAGTTACGGGGAGGGCCAAGAGACCCAGTACTTC
CASSYGEGQETQYF
>.|TRBJ2-7|.|TRBV12-3/TRBV12-4
TGTGCCAGCAGTTTAAAGGTTGGGCTGTCGAGCGGGGAGCAGTACTTC
CASSLKVGLSSGEQYF
>TRBD2|TRBJ2-1|.|TRBV7-2
TGTGCCAGCAGCCCAACTAGCGGGGTGAATGATCAGTTCTTC
CASSPTSGVNDQFF
>.|TRBJ1-2|.|TRBV28
TGTGCCAGCAGTTCAGCAGGGTTTACGGATGGCTACACCTTC
CASSSAGFTDGYTF
>.|TRBJ2-7|.|TRBV11-2
TGTGCCAGCAGCTTAGGTCTCTTTTCCTACGAGCAGTACTTC
CASSLGLFSYEQYF
>TRBD2|TRBJ2-5|few|TRBV27
TGTGCCAGCGCTCCCGGGACTAGCGATCCAGGGGAGACCCAGTACTTC
CASAPGTSDPGETQYF
>.|TRBJ2-3|.|TRBV20-1
TGCAGTGCTAGCAAGACGGGCAGCACAGATACGCAGTATTTT
CSASKTGSTDTQYF
>TRBD2|TRBJ2-1|once|TRBV30
TGTGCCTGGACTACGGGACTAGCGGGCCACAATGAGCAGTTCTTC
CAWTTGLAGHNEQFF
>TRBD1|TRBJ1-2|.|TRBV7-3
TGTGCCAGCAGCCGTACGAGGACAGGGGAGGGCTACACCTTC
CASSRTRTGEGYTF
>TRBD2|TRBJ2-7|.|TRBV6-2/TRBV6-3
TGTGCCAGCAGTTCGACCTCCAAACTAGCGGGCCTCTACGAGCAGTACTTC
CASSSTSKLAGLYEQYF
>TRBD1|TRBJ1-1|many|TRBV7-2
TGTGCCAGCAGCATACAGGGGGGCGGCACTGAAGCTTTCTTT
CASSIQGGGTEAFF
>.|TRBJ1-1|.|TRBV25-1
TGTGCCAGCAGTGATGGCGGGGAGAACACTGAAGCTTTCTTT
CASSDGGENTEAFF
>.|TRBJ2-1|few|TRBV6-6
TGTGCCAGCAGTTACTCGGAGACTAGGAATGAGCAGTTCTTC
CASSYSETRNEQFF
>.|TRBJ1-1|few|TRBV6-5
TGTGCCAGCAGCCGCCGGACTCTGGGGGCAACTGAAGCTTTCTTT
CASSRRTLGATEAFF
>TRBD1|TRBJ2-4|.|TRBV7-9
TGTGCCAGCAGCCCGGAGACAGGGGTAATTCAGTACTTC
CASSPETGVIQYF
>.|TRBJ1-1|.|TRBV7-2
TGTGCCAGCAGCTTAGATGCAGGGATGAACACTGAAGCTTTCTTT
CASSLDAGMNTEAFF
>TRBD2|TRBJ2-4|few|TRBV7-2
TGTGCCAGCAGCCAAGGACTAGCGGGAGCAAACATTCAGTACTTC
CASSQGLAGANIQYF